This T cell receptor (beta chain) emerged from a study of CD8 T cells in Susac syndrome (dated by TCRdb to 2018 to 2020). In terms of the full investigation: The study used repertoire sequencing to test whether antigen drove CD8+ T cell activation and differentiation in Susac syndrome. General study outcomes and caveats: The number of individuals in the TCR sequencing and HLA analysis was acknowledged as relatively small.

The CDR3 sequence holds 15 residues, the cysteine and phenylalanine included. The retained sequence is limited to the CDR3, 45 bases, with the frame set at the first base. CDR1 and CDR2 are drawn from the germline V gene: SGHTA, FQGTGA. V ends up 2 bases short and J 7 bases short, with an unmatched junction base count of 5. Peripheral blood CD8+ and CD4+ T cells from healthy donors, Susac syndrome patients and multiple sclerosis patients were profiled using high-throughput TCR beta sequencing. Treatment-naive patients with stable or active relapsing-remitting disease fulfilling revised McDonald criteria were used as multiple sclerosis controls. CD8+ TEMRA cells were enriched by FACS, while bulk CD8+ and CD4+ T cells were purified by magnetic negative isolation. Blood was drawn into EDTA tubes, processed within 24 hours, and PBMCs were isolated by density gradient centrifugation. PBMCs intended for TCR sequencing were cryopreserved in liquid nitrogen and were subsequently thawed in a 37 degrees C water bath. A purity of at least 90% was achieved for sorted or isolated CD4+, CD8+ and CD8+ TEMRA cells.

RNA was extracted with the RNeasy kit and 0.5 to 1 ug was reverse transcribed using random hexamers. TCR beta CDR3 regions were amplified with the immunoSEQ multiplex PCR assay covering 54 Vbeta and 13 Jbeta segments. PCR amplification bias was corrected by using a synthetic template baseline for primer optimization and computational correction. The paper's processing steps were these. Only productive sequences were kept, with reads annotated to V, D and J genes according to IMGT and analyzed in immunoSEQ Analyzer. To calculate clonality, Shannon entropy was normalized by log2 of the number of productive unique sequences and then subtracted from one. Public and private clones were assessed among the 100 most prevalent clones of each patient and control. Clones were defined as Susac-specific when absent from the healthy and MS cohorts, from fewer than 1,300 published viral clones and from other ImmuneACCESS disease sequences. The public reads were quality trimmed at Q25 with fastp and then assembled into clones with MiXCR by TCRdb, keeping productive beta chains. Rows with one shared CDR3 protein collapse into an entry with the most common genes and DNA. The V and J calls come from TCRdb's annotation, not from the publication. The table for this sample lists a few hundred thousand distinct CDR3 sequences; 95% of them were counted only once. Around 0.076% of the sample rests with the top ten.

As concerns this clonotype: Its binding antigen is unknown. No much larger clone is present one base from it, and per-base qualities are unavailable.

Recombination connected TRBV7-3 to TRBJ1-6; TRBD1 fits 7 bases in the junction. The material sequenced was CD4+ T cells from PBMCs. The clonotype originates from a human donor with multiple sclerosis. The CDR3: CASSLSSRGNSPLHF. The bases read TGTGCCAGCAGCTTATCTTCCAGGGGGAATTCACCCCTCCACTTT. With the portions outside the CDR3 filled from the reference TRBV7-3 and TRBJ1-6 genes, the complete variable region becomes GAGVSQTPSNKVTEKGKYVELRCDPISGHTALYWYRQSLGQGPEFLIYFQGTGAADDSGLPNDRFFAVRPEGSVSTLKIQRTERGDSAVYLCASSLSSRGNSPLHFGNGTRLTVT.